A selection of T cell receptor beta chains follows, all from one sample in a study of long-term antiretroviral therapy in people with HIV. Generated by immunoSEQ multiplex PCR, the TCRdb table keeps only in-frame clones and is missing some. The table shows tens of thousands of clones, with roughly four fifths occurring only once. The specimen was unsorted PBMCs, collected 0.3 years after starting antiretroviral therapy. The receptors come from a man aged 18 to 30 with HIV. Each CDR3 is given without its conserved first and last residue.

TRBV10-2	TRBJ2-1	ASKPGTSGSHEQF
TRBV6-1	TRBJ2-4	ASSEDERGNSIQY
TRBV10-1	TRBJ2-3	ASSEVTDTQY
TRBV10-3	TRBJ2-5	AISGAPGREETQY
TRBV6-5	TRBJ1-4	ASSYSPGRNEKLF
TRBV7-9	TRBJ1-1	ASSPQTGRTEAF
TRBV18	TRBJ2-1	ASSPQTGSYNEQF
TRBV9	TRBJ2-7	ASSVGGSASSYEQY
TRBV11-2	TRBJ2-2	ASSLSVRGLVTGELF
TRBV19	TRBJ1-1	ASSIGGVGTEAF
TRBV7-3	TRBJ1-2	ASSPTGVMGYGYT
TRBV28	TRBJ2-7	ASSLPYVTDEQY
TRBV11-2	TRBJ2-7	ASSLGRGYEQY
TRBV4-3	TRBJ1-1	ASSQFSSGDLNTEAF
TRBV7-7	TRBJ1-3	ASSPNQGNTIY
TRBV9	TRBJ1-1	ASSVQGWTEAF
TRBV4-1	TRBJ2-5	ASSQNGLETQY
TRBV10-3	TRBJ1-5	AISEVSVNQPQH
TRBV19	NA	ASSPRGQSSYEQY
TRBV7-9	NA	ASSSLAGQGVEQY
TRBV6-6	TRBJ2-7	ASRPPGSSYEQY
TRBV30	TRBJ2-2	AWSGVPGTPRELF
TRBV11-2	TRBJ2-1	ASSRSAGAVNEQF
TRBV10-2	TRBJ2-7	ASSESSYEQY
TRBV28	TRBJ1-5	ASGYGQPQH
TRBV18	TRBJ2-2	ASSPADTNTGELF
TRBV27	TRBJ2-7	ASSLKFGGLSFYEQY
TRBV7-3	TRBJ2-1	ASSLGTSGSNEQF
TRBV5-1	TRBJ2-1	ASSLGGGRSNEQF
TRBV29-1	TRBJ2-1	SVEGQGGNEQF
TRBV5-1	TRBJ2-7	ASSWIITGVYEQY
TRBV5-1	TRBJ1-1	ASSLERKSEAF
TRBV20-1	TRBJ1-2	SVPDGYGYT
TRBV5-5	TRBJ1-5	ASRLGGSVNQPQH
TRBV29-1	TRBJ1-1	SVEEGMNTEAF